This T cell receptor beta chain was sequenced for a study of T cell changes during pregnancy in multiple sclerosis. Repertoires were generated with immunoSEQ multiplex PCR, while TCRdb's copy carries only in-frame clones and drops some. The sample contains 80,000 to 130,000 clones, more than 80% of which appear only once. After removal of 2 bases from V and 6 bases from J, the junction contained 2 bases not matched to a gene. The germline V gene encodes CDR1 MNHNS and CDR2 SASEGT. The CDR3 consists of 13 residues. The chain recombines TRBV6-1 with TRBJ2-3; 7 nucleotides line up with TRBD1. This receptor was obtained from a female donor with multiple sclerosis, enrolled in a pregnancy study. Specimen: peripheral blood, collected in the second trimester of pregnancy. The CDR3 here is CASSEIRGDTQYF. CDR3 DNA: TGTGCCAGCAGTGAAATCAGGGGGGATACGCAGTATTTT.